The 27 T cell receptor beta chains reported below all come from one sample, sequenced in a study of blood T cell repertoires in COVID-19 (dated by TCRdb to the early 2020s). Libraries came from the immunoSEQ multiplex PCR assay. TCRdb's version of the immuneACCESS table is confined to in-frame rearrangements and falls short of the full clone set. An unresolved V gene accounts for under half of the shortfall where checked; the remainder is of unknown origin. This sample gives approximately 170,000 clones in total; 65% to 85% of them show up just once. The top ten hold less than 4% of the sample. Sequencing input: PBMCs or T cells enriched from blood (not recorded which). The receptors shown here come from a woman aged 45-59 years in a cohort exposed to, infected with or recovered from COVID-19 (not recorded which).

The chain joins TRBV5-5 to TRBJ2-1, with TRBD2 matching 8 bases. CDR1 and CDR2 (germline): SGHKS, YYEKEE (reference sequence). The CDR3 is 15 amino acids. V was clipped by 4 bases and J by 4 bases; unmatched bases: 7. Here the CDR3 reads CASSLGAGEYNEQFF. The CDR3 nucleotides read TGTGCCAGCAGCCTCGGAGCGGGGGAGTACAATGAGCAGTTCTTC.

As regards this clone: Compared with germline, one end of the junction differs, possibly owing to a read error. The chain carries TRBV7-7 and TRBJ2-5; 15 bases are shared with TRBD2. There are 17 residues in the CDR3. Germline-derived CDR1 and CDR2 are SSHAT and FNYEAQ (reference sequence). CDR3 in DNA: TGTGCTAGCAGCTCAGGACTAGCGGGGGGGGCCCAAGAGACCCAGTACTTC. This gives the protein CASSSGLAGGAQETQYF. Full variable domain (outside the CDR3, taken from reference TRBV7-7 and TRBJ2-5): GAGVSQSPRYKVTKRGQDVTLRCDPISSHATLYWYQQALGQGPEFLTYFNYEAQPDKSGLPSDRFSAERPEGSISTLTIQRTEQRDSAMYRCASSSGLAGGAQETQYFGPGTRLLVL.

This chain links TRBV18 with TRBJ1-2, with D uncertain. The CDR3 sequence is 15 residues long. CDR1 KGHSH and CDR2 LQKENI come from the germline V gene. V lost 3 bases to trimming and J lost 1 base, with 12 bases between them. The CDR3 reads CASSPEGERNYGYTF. The CDR3 DNA follows: TGTGCCAGCTCACCTGAGGGAGAGCGTAACTATGGCTACACCTTC. Using reference TRBV18 and TRBJ1-2 for the parts outside the CDR3, the full variable domain is NAGVMQNPRHLVRRRGQEARLRCSPMKGHSHVYWYRQLPEEGLKFMVYLQKENIIDESGMPKERFSAEFPKEGPSILRIQQVVRGDSAAYFCASSPEGERNYGYTFGSGTRLTVV.

The chain employs TRBV2 and TRBJ1-3, with 7 bases fitting TRBD1. CDR1 and CDR2 from the germline V gene are SNHLY and FYNNEI. The CDR3 is 14 residues long. V was pared by 6 bases and J by 0 bases, with 2 bases of the junction left unmatched. The CDR3 DNA is TGTGCCAGCAGGGGACAGCCCTCTGGAAACACCATATATTTT. This encodes CASRGQPSGNTIYF.

This chain uses TRBV19 with TRBJ2-3; 9 bases map to TRBD2. The CDR3 consists of 15 residues. In germline, CDR1 is LNHDA, CDR2 SQIVND (reference sequence). V lost 3 bases to trimming and J lost 4 bases; unmatched junction nucleotides: 5. The chain's CDR3 is CASSIVAGAADTQYF. DNA for the CDR3: TGTGCCAGTAGTATCGTAGCGGGAGCGGCAGATACGCAGTATTTT.

Only one count was recorded for this clone. The gene calls are TRBV19 and TRBJ2-4; 9 nucleotides match TRBD1. Unmatched junction bases numbered 5, after V lost 4 bases and J lost 1 base. Germline assignment: CDR1 LNHDA and CDR2 SQIVND (reference sequence). The CDR3 sequence is 16 residues long. Here the CDR3 DNA reads TGTGCCAGTAGTAGGACAGGGGAGATGGCCAAAAACATTCAGTACTTC. Its translation: CASSRTGEMAKNIQYF.

This rearrangement joins TRBV7-2 to TRBJ2-1, with TRBD1 identical over 9 bases. CDR1 is SGHTA, CDR2 FQGNSA, per germline. This CDR3 has 14 amino acids. Trimming took 5 bases from V and 10 from J; bases not matched to a gene: 9. CDR3 sequence (DNA): TGTGCCAGCAGCGGACAGGGGCCTTTTCGGGAGCAGTTCTTC. Its translation: CASSGQGPFREQFF.

This chain connects TRBV5-4 to TRBJ2-1; possibly TRBD1 for D (6 bases). CDR1 and CDR2 (germline): SGHNT, YYREEE (reference sequence). CDR3 length equals 15 residues. Trimming removed 10 bases at V and 12 bases at J, with 29 bases between. The CDR3: CAYAITGPSGNLQFF. Written as DNA, the CDR3 is TGTGCCTATGCCATTACAGGGCCTTCAGGCAATTTGCAGTTCTTC.

The J gene is TRBJ1-3, the V gene TRBV4-1; 8 nucleotides agree with TRBD1. This CDR3 contains 14 residues. From germline, CDR1 is MGHRA and CDR2 YSYEKL. V lost 4 bases, J lost 3 bases, and 2 bases stayed unmatched. In nucleotides, the CDR3 is TGCGCCAGCAGCCCCGGGACAGGTGGAAACACCATATATTTT. Translating gives CASSPGTGGNTIYF.

Here the CDR3 DNA reads TGTGCCATCAGTGAGTCATTTAGAGAATCTGGAAACACCATATATTTT. Its protein is CAISESFRESGNTIYF. This chain joins TRBV10-3 and TRBJ1-3; no reliable D call. CDR3 length equals 16 residues. Germline values: CDR1 ENHRY, CDR2 SYGVKD. V was trimmed by 0 bases and J by 1 base, leaving 10 bases between them.

This chain connects TRBV13 to TRBJ2-7; 8 bases map to TRBD1. Germline-derived CDR1 and CDR2 are PRHDT and FYEKMQ (reference sequence). The CDR3 has 14 residues. J lost 4 bases, V lost 8 bases, and 10 bases had no gene match. The CDR3 DNA is TGTGCCAGCCGTAGGCAGGGGGCGGGGTACGAGCAGTACTTC. As protein: CASRRQGAGYEQYF.

The rearrangement links TRBV7-6 to TRBJ2-6; D not resolved. The CDR3 consists of 15 residues. V gave up 5 bases and J gave up 0 bases, with 8 bases separating them. Germline V gene sequence: CDR1 SGHVS, CDR2 FNYEAQ. As DNA, the CDR3 is TGTGCCAGCAGCCTGCGAAGCTCTGGGGCCAACGTCCTGACTTTC. It yields the protein CASSLRSSGANVLTF.

V is TRBV28 and J is TRBJ1-5, with a tentative D call TRBD1 (6 bases). The V gene lost 9 bases and the J gene lost 0 bases, with 12 bases spanning the gap. The CDR3 extends over 14 amino acids. Germline V gene data show CDR1 as MDHEN and CDR2 as SYDVKM. The CDR3 bases are TGTGCCAGTAGACAGGTTAATAGCAATCAGCCCCAGCATTTT. It codes for CASRQVNSNQPQHF.

This chain connects TRBV5-1 to TRBJ2-7, with 7 bases lining up with TRBD2. The CDR3 totals 15 residues. Germline CDR1 reads SGHRS; CDR2 reads YFSETQ. After removal of 4 bases from V and 2 bases from J, the junction contained 9 bases not matched to a gene. The CDR3 is CASSEGGALAYEQYF. As DNA, the CDR3 is TGCGCCAGCAGCGAGGGAGGGGCACTAGCCTACGAGCAGTACTTC.

This clone was recorded only once. The chain employs TRBV5-1 and TRBJ2-3, with TRBD2 identical over 9 bases. J gave up 2 bases and V 4 bases, and 2 bases lay outside the gene matches. Germline CDR1 reads SGHRS; CDR2 reads YFSETQ. The CDR3 length is 14 residues. Here the CDR3 reads CASSTGLATDTQYF. The CDR3 region has the DNA TGCGCCAGCAGCACGGGACTAGCCACAGATACGCAGTATTTT.

CDR3 DNA sequence: TGCGCCAGCAGCTTGAATGGTCAGGGCAACACAGATACGCAGTATTTT. Its protein product is CASSLNGQGNTDTQYF. The chain has TRBV5-1 and TRBJ2-3; weak D call: TRBD1 (5 bases). V lost 1 base and J lost 2, with 14 bases in between. CDR3 size: 16 residues. Per the germline V gene, CDR1 is SGHRS and CDR2 is YFSETQ.

The chain has TRBV7-3 and TRBJ2-3; TRBD2 agrees at 7 bases. V gave up 5 bases and J gave up 3 bases; unmatched junction bases: 14. CDR3 size: 17 residues. Per the germline V gene, CDR1 is SGHTA and CDR2 is FQGTGA. The CDR3 spells CASSVRIRGGRTDTQYF. In DNA, the CDR3 is TGTGCCAGCAGCGTAAGGATTCGCGGGGGACGAACAGATACGCAGTATTTT.

The V and J genes are TRBV15 and TRBJ2-4; TRBD1 might be the D (5 bases). Trimming left V 5 bases short and J 3 bases short, with 17 bases between. The CDR3 totals 16 residues. Germline CDR1 and CDR2: LNHNV and YYDKDF (reference sequence). CDR3 region: CATSPRTAQGKNIQYF. CDR3 sequence (DNA): TGTGCCACCAGCCCTCGGACCGCCCAGGGCAAAAACATTCAGTACTTC.

This clone was seen only once. The chain combines TRBV9 with TRBJ1-1; D perhaps matches TRBD1 (6 bases). The CDR3 covers 15 residues. CDR1 and CDR2 (germline): SGDLS, YYNGEE. Trimming cost V 3 bases and J 1 base, with 13 bases left between them. The CDR3 sequence: CASSALGQTNTEAFF. The CDR3 nucleotides read TGTGCCAGCAGCGCCCTCGGACAGACGAACACTGAAGCTTTCTTT.

V usage is TRBV2 and J usage is TRBJ2-1; 12 nucleotides line up with TRBD2. The CDR3 sequence is 15 residues long. CDR1 is SNHLY and CDR2 is FYNNEI in the germline V gene. The ends lost 7 bases at V and 3 bases at J; junction bases unmatched: 4. The CDR3 loop reads CASNGLAGLYNEQFF. The CDR3 nucleotides read TGTGCCAGCAACGGACTAGCGGGACTCTACAATGAGCAGTTCTTC.

This chain links TRBV27 with TRBJ1-1; 9 bases are a match to TRBD1. The length of the CDR3 is 15 residues. Per germline, CDR1 MNHEY and CDR2 SMNVEV (reference sequence). The V segment lost 5 bases and the J segment 4 bases; nucleotides outside the gene matches: 8. CDR3 DNA: TGTGCCAGCAGTCCAATACAGGGGGCCTCCACTGAAGCTTTCTTT. Its translation is CASSPIQGASTEAFF.

The chain is built from TRBV19 and TRBJ1-3; D call uncertain. The CDR3 runs to 16 residues. The V gene lost 5 bases and the J gene lost 5 bases, with 19 bases spanning the gap. CDR1 is LNHDA and CDR2 is SQIVND in the germline V gene (reference sequence). CDR3 in amino acids: CASSPLRLNARNTIYF. The CDR3, as DNA: TGTGCCAGTAGTCCCCTCCGGTTAAACGCGAGAAACACCATATATTTT.

The CDR3 DNA follows: TGTGCCTGGAGAAGAGAGGCGGACACAGATACGCAGTATTTT. Translating it yields CAWRREADTDTQYF. The chain carries TRBV30 and TRBJ2-3; no clear D gene. The CDR3 has 14 residues. With 3 bases removed from V and 2 bases from J, the gap between germline ends came to 12 bases. Germline assignment: CDR1 GTSNPN and CDR2 SVGIG (reference sequence).

The chain couples TRBV3-1 (or the pseudogene TRBV3-2) to TRBJ1-3, with 8 bases matching TRBD1. Germline V gives CDR1 LGHDT, CDR2 YNNKEL (reference sequence). V dropped 0 bases and J dropped 5; count of bases not matched to a gene: 3. The CDR3 loop spans 15 amino acids. The CDR3 protein is CASSQEARGRNTIYF. As DNA, the CDR3 is TGTGCCAGCAGCCAAGAGGCCAGGGGGCGAAACACCATATATTTT.

In DNA form, the CDR3 reads TGTGCCAGCACCCCAACCCGGACAGCTACAGATACGCAGTATTTT. Residues: CASTPTRTATDTQYF. This rearrangement joins TRBV11-2 to TRBJ2-3, with a tentative D call TRBD1 (6 bases). The CDR3 has 15 residues. Trimming stripped 7 bases from V and 3 bases from J, with 17 bases between. Germline V gene lookup returns CDR1 SGHAT and CDR2 FQNNGV.

This chain links TRBV7-6 with TRBJ2-3; the match to TRBD2 covers 14 bases. The CDR3 consists of 18 residues. Germline V CDR1 and CDR2: SGHVS, FNYEAQ. V lost 5 bases, J lost 0 bases, and 7 bases stayed unmatched. As DNA, the CDR3 is TGTGCCAGCAGCGGACTAGCGGGGGGCCCCACTAGCACAGATACGCAGTATTTT. Protein product: CASSGLAGGPTSTDTQYF. Complete variable domain (other parts from reference TRBV7-6 and TRBJ2-3): GAGVSQSPRYKVTKRGQDVALRCDPISGHVSLYWYRQALGQGPEFLTYFNYEAQQDKSGLPNDRFSAERPEGSISTLTIQRTEQRDSAMYRCASSGLAGGPTSTDTQYFGPGTRLTVL.

The CDR3 DNA follows: TGTGCCAGCAGTAAGACTAGCGCGCTATACGAGCAGTACTTC. Translating gives CASSKTSALYEQYF. The J gene is TRBJ2-7, the V gene TRBV27; 8 bases fit TRBD2. From germline, CDR1 is MNHEY and CDR2 SMNVEV (reference sequence). Trimming took 5 bases from V and 4 from J; bases not matched to a gene: 7. The CDR3 is 14 amino acids.